This TCR beta chain emerged from a study of T-cell memory formation after mild COVID-19 (dated by TCRdb to about 2021). With respect to the entire study: Most TCR sequence clusters were specific to one of the two donors. Longitudinal TCRalpha and TCRbeta repertoire sequencing tracked T-cell clones expanding and contracting after mild COVID-19 in a couple of donors. The cohort was made up of two young adult volunteers, one female and one male, who were previously healthy.

Ficoll-Paque density gradient centrifugation was used to isolate PBMCs. Sequencing instrument: Illumina NovaSeq 6000. cDNA libraries for TCRalpha and TCRbeta were prepared by 5'RACE using constant-segment primers, with sample barcodes and unique molecular identifiers added. RNA was extracted from every sample with Trizol reagent. Library amplification was performed in two PCR steps, and a second sample barcode and Illumina TruSeq adapters were introduced in the second step. Sequencing of libraries was performed on an Illumina NovaSeq with 2 x 150 bp paired-end reads. In the authors' own workflow: Reads were demultiplexed and collapsed into UMI-guided consensus sequences with migec v1.2.7. Using mixcr v2.1.11, UMI consensuses were aligned to TRA and TRB V and J templates and then assembled into clonotypes. A clonotype was counted as expanded or contracted only if both edgeR and NoisET called the change significant, with noise models trained on biological replicates. edgeR calls used a false discovery rate-adjusted p below 0.01 and a log2 fold-change threshold of 1. As an exploratory analysis of dynamics, max-normalized trajectories of the 1000 most abundant clonotypes were examined by PCA with hierarchical clustering. Separately sequenced CD4+ and CD8+ repertoires were used to assign the CD4 or CD8 phenotype of responding clones. TCRdb reprocessed the public reads (quality trimming at Q25 with fastp, clone calling with MiXCR) and kept in-frame beta chains. Rows matching on CDR3 protein sequence are summarized as one entry with the most common DNA and genes. For this entry, the V and J calls and clone size follow TCRdb and not the study's own pipeline. In all, the sample holds 390,000 or so distinct CDR3 sequences, and about 16% of those were seen once. Together, the top ten hold about a fifth of the sample.

The junction shows trimming of 10 bases on V and 5 bases on J, plus 10 bases between the germline ends. The cysteine opens and the phenylalanine closes a CDR3 of 11 amino acids. The read is trimmed to its CDR3 DNA, 33 bases read in frame from base 1. This clonotype was found many times. Its target antigen remains unknown. Base quality data are lacking; no much larger clone is found one base away. Findings and caveats that apply to the study as a whole: Some responding clones were found in pre-infection memory, which suggests that pre-existing cross-reactive memory T cells took part in the SARS-CoV-2 response. Only a couple of mild cases were covered in the study, and larger cohorts including severe cases with pre-infection samples were considered necessary. Contracting CD4+ clones appeared mostly in the CM and EM memory subsets, whereas CD8+ clones were enriched in EMRA. Whether the second-wave clones peaking on day 37 were SARS-CoV-2 specific was not confirmed. From day 15 to 85, contracting clones showed balanced CD4/CD8 phenotypes, whereas a second wave of clones that expanded from day 15 to 37 leaned towards CD4+.

This TCR was recovered from a man aged 18 to 29 who had mild COVID-19 (a few samples of this study predate the infection). The sample titles of this study are shuffled in the database, so cell type and time point are left out; the donor was told from shared clones. The sequence links TRBV12-3 or TRBV12-4 to TRBJ2-3; too little of a D gene remains to name it. The sequenced material came from PBMCs or a T cell subset sorted from them (not recorded which). The CDR3 reads as follows: CATSELDTQYF. The DNA sequence reads TGTGCCACCTCTGAATTAGATACGCAGTATTTT.